This record covers a single T cell receptor (beta chain). Produced via immunoSEQ multiplex PCR; TCRdb's table is partial and in-frame only. The repertoire includes about 2.1 million clones, around 93% of them detected once, and about 1.7% sits in the top ten. These data come from a study of shared clonotypes between healthy human individuals. As for the study in general: Donor ages ranged 18 to 49 years: a couple of women, three men.

Only CD45RO-negative cells positively selected for CCR7 counted as naive CD8 cells, so terminally differentiated effector memory CD45RA+ cells were excluded. V was clipped by 5 bases and J by 3 bases, with 14 bases between them. The CDR3 contains 13 residues. Looked up from germline, CDR1 is SQVTM and CDR2 is ANQGSEA. The sequence was collected from a man aged 18 to 30 in good health. Some clones in this sample may be carry-over from other donors' samples. The chain uses TRBV29-1 and TRBJ2-7, with D perhaps TRBD2 (7 bases). The source material was naive CD8+ T cells from PBMCs. CDR3 coding DNA: TGCAGCGTTATCGGGGGGCCAGGCTACGAGCAGTACTTC. This sequence encodes CSVIGGPGYEQYF.